This T cell receptor (beta chain) is from a study of cytotoxic CD8 clonotypes in ibrutinib-treated CLL. Study overall: Response samples were taken after a median of around twelve months on treatment, range 6 to 36. General study points: Increased clonality at ibrutinib response gave way to a return toward baseline at progression. In sustained-remission versus progressing patients, sampling times differed.

TCRdb keeps only in-frame clones here, not all; method: immunoSEQ multiplex PCR. The sample lists approximately 120,000 clones, under 70% occurring once. This clone has a handful of counts. Its target is not known. Sequences were derived from PBMCs, sampled after 24 months of ibrutinib treatment. This TCR was recovered from a human donor with chronic lymphocytic leukemia.

CDR3 protein: CSVARQGLGELFF. In nucleotides, the CDR3 is TGCAGCGTTGCCCGACAGGGCCTCGGGGAGCTGTTTTTT. The rearrangement joins TRBV29-1 to TRBJ2-2, with 7 bases aligning to TRBD1. Germline CDR1 is SQVTM and CDR2 is ANQGSEA. The CDR3 loop spans 13 amino acids. V gave up 4 bases and J gave up 7 bases; unmatched junction bases: 6.